This TCR beta chain was found in a study of vaccination effects on CD4 cells after COVID-19. Pools of viral peptides were used by the ViraFEST assay to expand antigen-specific CD4+ T cells ahead of sequencing. The culture ran for 10 days before CD4+ T cells were isolated. This individual contracted SARS-CoV-2 between March and December 2020, as verified by PCR. PBMC were cultured at around 2 million per well with around 10 IU/ml IL-2 and around 9.4 ug/ml peptides. Half of the medium was exchanged for IL-2 medium on both days 3 and 7. This clone has more than one count but fewer than ten. Its antigen is unknown. Study findings and constraints: Convalescent patients were few in the study, and early post-infection timepoints were absent.

Germline assignment: CDR1 ENHRY and CDR2 SYGVKD. This CDR3 has 15 residues. V dropped 6 bases and J dropped 6 bases, with 17 bases sitting between them. Sequencing used immunoSEQ multiplex PCR; TCRdb keeps in-frame clones, though not all of them. The repertoire holds about 27,000 clones, with roughly 77% as singletons. The receptor was derived from a human donor who had a prior SARS-CoV-2 infection. Here the sequenced sample was CD4+ T cells from PBMCs cultured with HCoV-NL63 spike peptides, taken before COVID-19 vaccination. This chain connects TRBV10-3 to TRBJ2-2; weak D call: TRBD1 (7 bases). In nucleotides, the CDR3 is TGTGCCATCAGAGCTCAGGGGGGATGGTCCGGGGAGCTGTTTTTT. Encoded protein: CAIRAQGGWSGELFF.